These T cell receptor beta chains were read from a single sample in a study of blood T cell repertoires in COVID-19. Libraries were prepared by immunoSEQ multiplex PCR; TCRdb keeps only in-frame clonotypes and omits some of them. Among approximately 240,000 clones, 75% to 95% were seen once, and the ten largest hold approximately 2%. Sequencing used PBMCs or T cells enriched from blood (not recorded which). The receptor set was obtained from a woman aged 18-29 years who had recovered from COVID-19. CDR3s include the opening cysteine and the closing phenylalanine or tryptophan. D genes are given only for firm matches. A clone size is listed for some rows: how often the clone was seen (once, few, many), or a class if it is expanded.

clone_size: -; j_call: TRBJ2-7; d_call: -; v_call: TRBV6-5; cdr3_aa: CASSYANTYEQYF; cdr3_nt: TGTGCCAGCAGTTACGCTAATACCTACGAGCAGTACTTC
clone_size: -; j_call: TRBJ1-1; d_call: TRBD1; v_call: TRBV12-3/TRBV12-4; cdr3_aa: CASSYRGNTEAFF; cdr3_nt: TGTGCCAGCAGCTACAGGGGGAACACTGAAGCTTTCTTT
clone_size: few; j_call: TRBJ1-2; d_call: -; v_call: TRBV10-2; cdr3_aa: CASGGWGRGYTF; cdr3_nt: TGCGCCAGCGGGGGCTGGGGGCGAGGCTACACCTTC
clone_size: -; j_call: TRBJ1-5; d_call: TRBD1; v_call: TRBV10-1; cdr3_aa: CASSVVQGNQPQHF; cdr3_nt: TGCGCCAGCAGTGTAGTACAGGGGAATCAGCCCCAGCATTTT
clone_size: -; j_call: TRBJ1-5; d_call: TRBD1; v_call: TRBV19; cdr3_aa: CASTATTGGYQPQHF; cdr3_nt: TGTGCCAGTACCGCAACTACAGGGGGCTATCAGCCCCAGCATTTT
clone_size: few; j_call: TRBJ1-2; d_call: TRBD1; v_call: TRBV19; cdr3_aa: CATRWVTGGFNGYTF; cdr3_nt: TGTGCCACCAGATGGGTCACAGGGGGCTTTAATGGCTACACCTTC
clone_size: -; j_call: TRBJ1-2; d_call: TRBD1; v_call: TRBV15; cdr3_aa: CATSRDSGGLNYGYTF; cdr3_nt: TGTGCCACCAGCAGAGATTCAGGGGGCTTGAACTATGGCTACACCTTC
clone_size: -; j_call: TRBJ2-1; d_call: -; v_call: TRBV7-9; cdr3_aa: CASIQGASYNEQFF; cdr3_nt: TGTGCCAGCATACAAGGGGCGTCCTACAATGAGCAGTTCTTC
clone_size: -; j_call: TRBJ1-1; d_call: TRBD1; v_call: TRBV4-2; cdr3_aa: CASSHDRERTEAFF; cdr3_nt: TGTGCCAGCAGCCACGACAGGGAAAGAACTGAAGCTTTCTTT
clone_size: -; j_call: TRBJ2-2; d_call: TRBD2; v_call: TRBV6-6; cdr3_aa: CASSYLREGTGELFF; cdr3_nt: TGTGCCAGCAGTTACCTTCGGGAGGGCACCGGGGAGCTGTTTTTT
clone_size: -; j_call: TRBJ1-2; d_call: -; v_call: TRBV14; cdr3_aa: CASSQSGGAGYTF; cdr3_nt: TGTGCCAGCAGCCAGAGCGGGGGGGCTGGCTACACCTTC
clone_size: -; j_call: TRBJ2-1; d_call: -; v_call: TRBV20-1; cdr3_aa: CSSGPYNEQFF; cdr3_nt: TGCAGTAGCGGACCCTACAATGAGCAGTTCTTC
clone_size: -; j_call: TRBJ2-3; d_call: -; v_call: TRBV12-3/TRBV12-4; cdr3_aa: CASSSVTDTQYF; cdr3_nt: TGTGCCAGCAGCTCGGTCACAGATACGCAGTATTTT
clone_size: -; j_call: TRBJ1-2; d_call: -; v_call: TRBV10-3; cdr3_aa: CAISDPRAVGNYGYTF; cdr3_nt: TGTGCCATCAGTGATCCGAGGGCGGTAGGGAACTATGGCTACACCTTC
clone_size: -; j_call: TRBJ2-1; d_call: TRBD1; v_call: TRBV6-4; cdr3_aa: CASSDSPGTGGNEQFF; cdr3_nt: TGTGCCAGCAGTGACTCGCCCGGGACAGGGGGCAATGAGCAGTTCTTC
clone_size: -; j_call: TRBJ1-4; d_call: -; v_call: TRBV21-1; cdr3_aa: CASSKVTRNEKLFF; cdr3_nt: TGTGCCAGCAGCAAAGTGACACGAAATGAAAAACTGTTTTTT
clone_size: -; j_call: TRBJ1-1; d_call: -; v_call: TRBV11-2; cdr3_aa: CASSLSIRGVPLSATEAFF; cdr3_nt: TGTGCCAGCAGCTTAAGTATACGGGGGGTTCCTCTTTCGGCCACTGAAGCTTTCTTT
clone_size: -; j_call: TRBJ1-2; d_call: -; v_call: TRBV19; cdr3_aa: CASSINAGGYGYTF; cdr3_nt: TGTGCCAGTAGTATTAATGCGGGAGGCTATGGCTACACCTTC
clone_size: -; j_call: TRBJ2-7; d_call: TRBD2; v_call: TRBV5-4; cdr3_aa: CASSSGLAGALAYEQYF; cdr3_nt: TGTGCCAGCAGCTCAGGACTAGCGGGGGCCCTCGCCTACGAGCAGTACTTC
clone_size: -; j_call: TRBJ2-1; d_call: TRBD2; v_call: TRBV15; cdr3_aa: CATGRTSEIQFF; cdr3_nt: TGTGCCACCGGAAGGACTAGCGAAATTCAGTTCTTC
clone_size: -; j_call: TRBJ1-6; d_call: -; v_call: TRBV21-1; cdr3_aa: CASVGNPGNNSPLHF; cdr3_nt: TGTGCCAGCGTGGGGAACCCAGGGAATAATTCACCCCTCCACTTT
clone_size: -; j_call: TRBJ1-2; d_call: -; v_call: TRBV5-1; cdr3_aa: CASSPTGLNYGYTF; cdr3_nt: TGCGCCAGCAGCCCCACGGGTTTGAACTATGGCTACACCTTC
clone_size: -; j_call: TRBJ2-5; d_call: -; v_call: TRBV7-2; cdr3_aa: CASSGGETQYF; cdr3_nt: TGTGCCAGCTCTGGAGGCGAGACCCAGTACTTC
clone_size: -; j_call: TRBJ2-1; d_call: -; v_call: TRBV2; cdr3_aa: CASSMQGVNEQFF; cdr3_nt: TGTGCCAGCAGTATGCAAGGGGTGAATGAGCAGTTCTTC
clone_size: -; j_call: TRBJ2-6; d_call: -; v_call: TRBV4-1; cdr3_aa: CASSQGFSSGANVLTF; cdr3_nt: TGCGCCAGCAGCCAAGGGTTTAGTTCTGGGGCCAACGTCCTGACTTTC
clone_size: -; j_call: TRBJ2-2; d_call: -; v_call: TRBV7-7; cdr3_aa: CASSTSGGANTGELFF; cdr3_nt: TGTGCTAGCAGCACATCGGGGGGCGCGAACACCGGGGAGCTGTTTTTT
clone_size: -; j_call: TRBJ1-2; d_call: -; v_call: TRBV7-9; cdr3_aa: CASSLELTGLANYGYTF; cdr3_nt: TGTGCCAGCAGCTTAGAGCTCACAGGACTAGCTAACTATGGCTACACCTTC
clone_size: -; j_call: TRBJ2-2; d_call: TRBD1; v_call: TRBV7-8; cdr3_aa: CASRLGTGAGELFF; cdr3_nt: TGTGCCAGCAGACTGGGGACAGGAGCCGGGGAGCTGTTTTTT
clone_size: -; j_call: TRBJ2-4; d_call: -; v_call: TRBV5-4; cdr3_aa: CASDRQGLAKNIQYF; cdr3_nt: TGTGCCAGCGATCGACAGGGACTAGCCAAAAACATTCAGTACTTC
clone_size: -; j_call: TRBJ2-3; d_call: TRBD2; v_call: TRBV10-3; cdr3_aa: CAISLAGETSTDTQYF; cdr3_nt: TGTGCCATCAGTCTAGCGGGGGAGACTAGCACAGATACGCAGTATTTT
clone_size: -; j_call: TRBJ2-5; d_call: TRBD1; v_call: TRBV12-5; cdr3_aa: CASAIPGQLVSETQYF; cdr3_nt: TGTGCTAGCGCAATTCCGGGACAGTTAGTTTCAGAGACCCAGTACTTC
clone_size: -; j_call: TRBJ1-1; d_call: -; v_call: TRBV2; cdr3_aa: CASNPDRPNTEAFF; cdr3_nt: TGTGCCAGCAACCCGGACAGACCGAACACTGAAGCTTTCTTT
clone_size: -; j_call: TRBJ2-1; d_call: TRBD2; v_call: TRBV11-2; cdr3_aa: CASSLVREGLGEQFF; cdr3_nt: TGTGCCAGCAGCTTAGTCCGGGAGGGCCTCGGTGAGCAGTTCTTC
clone_size: -; j_call: TRBJ2-1; d_call: -; v_call: TRBV12-3/TRBV12-4; cdr3_aa: CASSRGLEQFF; cdr3_nt: TGTGCCAGCAGTCGAGGCCTAGAGCAGTTCTTC
clone_size: -; j_call: TRBJ2-7; d_call: -; v_call: TRBV7-2; cdr3_aa: CASSLSGVYEQYF; cdr3_nt: TGTGCCAGCAGCTTGTCAGGGGTCTACGAGCAGTACTTC
clone_size: -; j_call: TRBJ2-7; d_call: TRBD1; v_call: TRBV5-5; cdr3_aa: CASSLGRDRVLSYEQYF; cdr3_nt: TGTGCCAGCAGCTTGGGCCGGGACAGGGTACTCTCCTACGAGCAGTACTTC
clone_size: -; j_call: TRBJ1-2; d_call: -; v_call: TRBV2; cdr3_aa: CASSEATAYGYTF; cdr3_nt: TGTGCCAGCAGTGAAGCGACAGCCTATGGCTACACCTTC
clone_size: -; j_call: TRBJ2-7; d_call: TRBD2; v_call: TRBV7-9; cdr3_aa: CASSPGTTPYEQYF; cdr3_nt: TGTGCCAGCAGCCCCGGGACTACCCCCTACGAGCAGTACTTC
clone_size: -; j_call: TRBJ2-5; d_call: TRBD2; v_call: TRBV28; cdr3_aa: CASSSRLAGKRETQYF; cdr3_nt: TGTGCCAGCAGCTCTCGACTAGCGGGAAAGCGTGAGACCCAGTACTTC